This T cell receptor (beta chain) was recovered during a study of vaccination and CD4 T cells after COVID-19. For the study at large: Recovered patients in the cohort numbered six men and four women, two of them Hispanic. A median of around 110 days (range 35 to 161) separated diagnosis from post-COVID sampling.

Germline CDR1 is MNHNS and CDR2 is SASEGT. This CDR3 has 13 amino acids. J gave up 4 bases and V 8 bases, and 8 bases lay outside the gene matches. At the Johns Hopkins FTIC core, DNA taken from cultured CD4+ T cells was sequenced by way of the Oncomine TCR Beta short-read assay. Genomic DNA was taken out of cultured CD4+ T cells by extraction. MiXCR was run by TCRdb on the PCR reads, yielding one entry per CDR3 protein. The data hold roughly 4,600 distinct CDR3 sequences, with over 20% observed a single time. Specified treatment: roughly 10-day PBMC culture with coronavirus spike peptide pools or control peptides (ViraFEST assay). Study outcomes and limitations: Reactive clone data from convalescent patients indicated a median of 86.3% appearing only post-vaccination.

In this sample, this clonotype turned up a few times. The antigen is not known. The sequence derives from a human donor who had recovered from COVID-19. Sequenced: CD4+ T cells from blood, cultured in vitro. The chain uses TRBV6-1 and TRBJ2-7, with TRBD1 identical over 7 bases. In DNA, the CDR3 is TGTGCCAGCTCTGGGACAGAAGATTACGAGCAGTACTTC. It translates to CASSGTEDYEQYF.